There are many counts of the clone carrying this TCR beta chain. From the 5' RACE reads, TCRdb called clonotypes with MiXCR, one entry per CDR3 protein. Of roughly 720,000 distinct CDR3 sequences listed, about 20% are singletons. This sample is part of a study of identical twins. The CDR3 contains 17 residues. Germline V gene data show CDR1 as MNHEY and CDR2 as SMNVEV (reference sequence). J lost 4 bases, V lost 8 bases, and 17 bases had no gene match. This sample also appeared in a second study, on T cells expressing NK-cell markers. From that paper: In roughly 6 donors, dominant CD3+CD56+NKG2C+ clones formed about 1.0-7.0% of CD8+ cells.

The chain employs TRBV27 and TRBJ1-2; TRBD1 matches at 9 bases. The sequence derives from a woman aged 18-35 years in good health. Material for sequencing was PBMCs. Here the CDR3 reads CASATIRAGQGIYGYTF. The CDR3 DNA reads TGTGCCAGCGCCACAATCAGAGCTGGACAGGGGATCTATGGCTACACCTTC.